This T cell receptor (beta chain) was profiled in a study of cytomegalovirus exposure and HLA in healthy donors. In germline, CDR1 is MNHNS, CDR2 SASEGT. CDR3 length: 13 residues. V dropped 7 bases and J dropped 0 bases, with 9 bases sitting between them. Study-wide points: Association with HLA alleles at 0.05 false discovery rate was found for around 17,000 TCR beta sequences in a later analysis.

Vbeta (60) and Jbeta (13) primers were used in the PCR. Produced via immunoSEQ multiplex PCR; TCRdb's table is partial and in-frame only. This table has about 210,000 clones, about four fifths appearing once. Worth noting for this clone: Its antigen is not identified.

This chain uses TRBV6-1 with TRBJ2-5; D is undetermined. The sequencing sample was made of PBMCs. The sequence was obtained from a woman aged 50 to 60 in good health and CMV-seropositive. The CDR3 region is CASTEQYQETQYF. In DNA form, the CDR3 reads TGTGCCAGCACGGAACAGTACCAAGAGACCCAGTACTTC.